The source of this T cell receptor (beta chain) is a study of high-grade serous ovarian cancer treatment subgroups. About the research overall: Samples averaged approximately 15,000 reads and over 6,000 unique TCR beta rearrangements. Overall study findings and caveats: Repertoire similarity ranged 0.11 to 0.79 between tumors of one patient.

Of note for this clone: Its antigen is not identified.

Tumor samples were obtained before definitive surgery or chemotherapy. CDR3 length: 18 amino acids. Germline-derived CDR1 and CDR2 are SGHTA and FQGNSA. Trimming cost V 1 base and J 8 bases, with 26 bases left between them. Measured with immunoSEQ multiplex PCR; TCRdb has only the in-frame clones, and not every one. In the table there are some 5,700 clones, around 66% of which are singletons. The rearrangement joins TRBV7-2 to TRBJ1-2; D uncertain. Sequencing was carried out using tumor tissue. This receptor was identified in a human donor with high-grade serous ovarian cancer. In DNA form, the CDR3 reads TGTGCCAGCAGCTTAGGTTCGGGGATCTTAAATCTTATTGGAGGCTACACCTTC. Amino acid sequence: CASSLGSGILNLIGGYTF.